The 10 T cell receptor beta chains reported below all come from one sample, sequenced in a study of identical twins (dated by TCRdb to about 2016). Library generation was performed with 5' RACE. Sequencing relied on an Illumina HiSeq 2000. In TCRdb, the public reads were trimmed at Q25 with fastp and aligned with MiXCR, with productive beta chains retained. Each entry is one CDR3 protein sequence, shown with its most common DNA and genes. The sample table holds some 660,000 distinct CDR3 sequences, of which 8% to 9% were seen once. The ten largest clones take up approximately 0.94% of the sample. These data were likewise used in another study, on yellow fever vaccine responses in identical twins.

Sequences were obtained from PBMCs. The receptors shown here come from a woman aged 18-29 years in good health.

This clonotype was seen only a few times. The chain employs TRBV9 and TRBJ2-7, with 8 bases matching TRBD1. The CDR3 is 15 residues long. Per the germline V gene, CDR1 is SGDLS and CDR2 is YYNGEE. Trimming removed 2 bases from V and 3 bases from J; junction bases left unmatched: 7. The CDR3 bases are TGTGCCAGCAGCGTGGATACAGGGGGATACTACGAGCAGTACTTC. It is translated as CASSVDTGGYYEQYF.

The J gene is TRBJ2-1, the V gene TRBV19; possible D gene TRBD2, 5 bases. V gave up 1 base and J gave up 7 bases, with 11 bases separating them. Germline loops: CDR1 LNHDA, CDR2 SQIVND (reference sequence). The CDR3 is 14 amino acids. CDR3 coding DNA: TGTGCCAGTAGTATAGTCGGGGTAGTAAATGAGCAGTTCTTC. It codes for CASSIVGVVNEQFF.

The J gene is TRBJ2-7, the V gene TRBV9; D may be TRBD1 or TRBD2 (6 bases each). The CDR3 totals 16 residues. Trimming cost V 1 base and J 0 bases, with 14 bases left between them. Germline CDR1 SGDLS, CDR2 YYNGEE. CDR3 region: CASSVMGGPSSYEQYF. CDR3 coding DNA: TGTGCCAGCAGCGTAATGGGGGGCCCCAGCTCCTACGAGCAGTACTTC.

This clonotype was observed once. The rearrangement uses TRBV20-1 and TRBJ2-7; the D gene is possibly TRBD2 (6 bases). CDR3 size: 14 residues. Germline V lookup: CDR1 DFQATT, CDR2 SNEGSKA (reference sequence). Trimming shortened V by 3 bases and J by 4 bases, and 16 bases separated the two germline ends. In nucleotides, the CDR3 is TGCAGTGCTAGTCCCCTCGGGGGTGGGTACGAGCAGTACTTC. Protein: CSASPLGGGYEQYF.

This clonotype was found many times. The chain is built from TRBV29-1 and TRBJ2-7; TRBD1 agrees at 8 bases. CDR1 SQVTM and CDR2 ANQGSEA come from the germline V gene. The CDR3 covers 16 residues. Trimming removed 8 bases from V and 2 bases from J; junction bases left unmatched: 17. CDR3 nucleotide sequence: TGCAGCCTCAGCCACGACAGGGGCACCTTCACCTACGAGCAGTACTTC. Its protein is CSLSHDRGTFTYEQYF.

The CDR3 sequence: CASSSRVTGTYEQYF. In DNA form, the CDR3 reads TGTGCCAGCAGCTCACGAGTTACAGGGACTTACGAGCAGTACTTC. This chain connects TRBV9 to TRBJ2-7, with D perhaps assigned TRBD1 or TRBD2 (6 bases each). This CDR3 has 15 amino acids. Trimming pared 4 bases from V and 4 bases from J, leaving 18 bases between. CDR1 and CDR2 (germline): SGDLS, YYNGEE. The full variable domain, completed using reference TRBV9 and TRBJ2-7, is DSGVTQTPKHLITATGQRVTLRCSPRSGDLSVYWYQQSLDQGLQFLIQYYNGEERAKGNILERFSAQQFPDLHSELNLSSLELGDSALYFCASSSRVTGTYEQYFGPGTRLTVT.

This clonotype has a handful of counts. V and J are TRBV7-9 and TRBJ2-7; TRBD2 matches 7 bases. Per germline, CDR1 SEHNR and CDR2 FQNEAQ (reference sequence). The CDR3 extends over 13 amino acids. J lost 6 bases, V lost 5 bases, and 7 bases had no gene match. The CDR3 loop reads CASSARGEGEQYF. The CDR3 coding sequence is TGTGCCAGCAGCGCCCGAGGGGAGGGCGAGCAGTACTTC.

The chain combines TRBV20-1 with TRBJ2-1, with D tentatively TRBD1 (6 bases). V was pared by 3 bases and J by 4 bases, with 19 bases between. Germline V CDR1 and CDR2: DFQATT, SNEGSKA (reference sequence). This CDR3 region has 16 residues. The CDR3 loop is CSASAGVRAQYNEQFF. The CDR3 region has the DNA TGCAGTGCTAGTGCAGGGGTTCGGGCCCAATACAATGAGCAGTTCTTC.

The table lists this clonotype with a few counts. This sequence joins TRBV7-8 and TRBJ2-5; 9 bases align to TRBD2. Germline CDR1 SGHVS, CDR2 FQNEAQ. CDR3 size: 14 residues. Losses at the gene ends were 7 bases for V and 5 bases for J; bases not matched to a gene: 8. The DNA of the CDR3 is TGTGCCAGCATCGGACAAGCGGGGGGCGAGACCCAGTACTTC. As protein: CASIGQAGGETQYF.

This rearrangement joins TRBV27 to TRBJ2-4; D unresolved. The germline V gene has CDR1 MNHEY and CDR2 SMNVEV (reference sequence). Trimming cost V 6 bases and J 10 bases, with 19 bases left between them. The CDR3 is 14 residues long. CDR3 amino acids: CASSPGVVRKIQYF. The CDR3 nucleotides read TGTGCCAGCAGCCCTGGGGTAGTCCGCAAGATTCAGTACTTC.